This T cell receptor beta chain was captured by sequencing in a study of blood T cell repertoires in COVID-19. This clone came up many times. This table comes from immunoSEQ multiplex PCR, and its TCRdb copy is limited to in-frame clones, with some not included. The sample contains around 94,000 clones, 80% to 85% of which appear only once. Looked up from germline, CDR1 is LNHNV and CDR2 is YYDKDF (reference sequence). Trimming cost V 5 bases and J 14 bases, with 13 bases left between them. This CDR3 comprises 12 residues. This rearrangement joins TRBV15 to TRBJ1-6, with D possibly TRBD1 on 6 matching bases. This clonotype was obtained from a man in his sixties with acute or convalescent COVID-19. Sequenced: peripheral blood. The CDR3: CATSAHRASLHF. For the CDR3, the DNA is TGTGCCACCAGCGCGCACAGGGCGTCCCTCCACTTT.